The sequence of this TCR beta chain was determined in a study of CXCR3-negative and CXCR3-positive naive CD8 T cells. Study-wide findings and caveats: Because surface CD5 did not distinguish the naive subsets, TCR strength was inferred from TRB CDR3 properties. TRB CDR3s of CXCR3-positive naive cells were more hydrophobic than those of CXCR3-negative naive cells.

Carrying UMI labels, the TRB cDNA libraries were prepared through 5' RACE. One entry per CDR3 protein, without DNA, is what TCRdb gives after re-calling the 5' RACE reads. Its listing shows thousands of distinct CDR3 sequences. Naive CD8+ T cells carried a CD45RO-CCR7+CD27+CD95- phenotype. This CDR3 region has 12 residues. CDR1 and CDR2 from the germline V gene are DFQATT and SNEGSKA (reference sequence). This clonotype is called medium-sized based on its frequency. Its target is unknown. This sequence originates from a human donor in good health. Some clones in this sample may be carry-over from other donors' samples. The sequencing input was naive CXCR3+ CD8+ T cells from blood. Subset given: CD45RO-CCR7+CD27+CD95- naive CD8+ T cells expressing CXCR3 (TNR3+). The V and J genes are TRBV20-1 and TRBJ2-7; TCRdb reports TRBD1, a call that lacks DNA to check it against. The chain's CDR3 is CSARGARYEQYF.